The clone carrying this T cell receptor beta chain was counted at least ten times. The source of the sample is a study of regulatory T cells in long-lasting Graves disease. Combining iRepertoire HTBI primers with Arm-PCR of CDR3 regions, the authors built TCR beta libraries. TCRdb re-derived calls from the multiplex PCR reads in MiXCR, one entry per CDR3 protein. The repertoire holds fewer than 550,000 distinct CDR3 sequences, with around 16% as singletons. Time point: newly diagnosed GD, antithyroid drugs for less than 3 months. Researchers made the TCR library from RNA that was extracted from PBMCs. These same data were also listed under a study on T cells in Graves' hyperthyroidism and ophthalmopathy.

Here the sequenced sample was peripheral blood mononuclear cells (PBMCs), taken at new diagnosis, from a patient treated with antithyroid drugs. The TCR comes from a woman between 40 and 65 years old with Graves disease.

The CDR3 DNA sequence: TGCAGTGCCCAGAGAGGAGGCGGGGGGGCAGGAGATACGCAGTATTTT. This codes for CSAQRGGGGAGDTQYF. The chain combines TRBV20-1 with TRBJ2-3, with 9 bases fitting TRBD2. Germline lookup yields CDR1 DFQATT and CDR2 SNEGSKA (reference sequence). The CDR3 is made up of 16 amino acids. Trimming took 6 bases from V and 5 from J; bases not matched to a gene: 15.